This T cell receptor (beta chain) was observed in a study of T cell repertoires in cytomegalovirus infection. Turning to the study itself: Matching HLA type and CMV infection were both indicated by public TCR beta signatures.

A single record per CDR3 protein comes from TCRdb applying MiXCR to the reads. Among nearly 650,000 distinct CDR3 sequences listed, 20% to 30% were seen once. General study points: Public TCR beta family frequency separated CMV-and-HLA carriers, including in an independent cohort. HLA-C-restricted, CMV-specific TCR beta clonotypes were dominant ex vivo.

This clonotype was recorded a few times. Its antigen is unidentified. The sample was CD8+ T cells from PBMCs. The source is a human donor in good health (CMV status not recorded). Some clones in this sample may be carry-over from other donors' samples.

The CDR3 DNA is TGTGCCAGCAGTAAACGGACAGAATACGAGCAGTACGTC. Translated: CASSKRTEYEQYV. The V and J genes are TRBV6-2 or TRBV6-3 and TRBJ2-7, with D tentatively TRBD1 (6 bases). This CDR3 has 13 amino acids. Germline CDR1 is MNHEY and CDR2 is SVGEGT. Trimming shortened V by 5 bases and J by 4 bases, and 12 bases separated the two germline ends.